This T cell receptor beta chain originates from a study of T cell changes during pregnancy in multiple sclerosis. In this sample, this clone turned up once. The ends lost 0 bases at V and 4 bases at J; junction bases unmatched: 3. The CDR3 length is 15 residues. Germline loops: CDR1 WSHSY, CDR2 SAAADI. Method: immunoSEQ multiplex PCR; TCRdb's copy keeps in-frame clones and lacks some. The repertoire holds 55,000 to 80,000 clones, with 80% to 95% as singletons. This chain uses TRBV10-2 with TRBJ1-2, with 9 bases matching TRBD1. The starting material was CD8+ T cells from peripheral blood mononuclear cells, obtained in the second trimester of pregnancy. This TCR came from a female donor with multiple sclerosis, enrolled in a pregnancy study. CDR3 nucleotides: TGCGCCAGCAGTGAGTCCGACAGGGGGGGCTATGGCTACACCTTC. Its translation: CASSESDRGGYGYTF.